Listed here are 21 T cell receptor beta chains from one sample, sequenced in a study of shared clonotypes between healthy human individuals. Positively selected for CCR7, the CD45RO-negative cells used as naive CD8 cells excluded terminally differentiated effector memory CD45RA+ cells. Libraries were prepared by immunoSEQ multiplex PCR; TCRdb keeps only in-frame clonotypes and omits some of them. The table lists nearly 600,000 clones, 95% to 96% of them singletons, with roughly 0.1% in the top ten. The specimen sequenced was naive CD8+ T cells sorted from blood. These receptors were taken from a woman aged 25 to 39 in good health.

The rearrangement uses TRBV20-1 and TRBJ2-7; D not resolved. The CDR3 spans 11 residues. Trimming stripped 1 base from V and 3 bases from J, with 4 bases between. Per germline, CDR1 DFQATT and CDR2 SNEGSKA (reference sequence). The CDR3 DNA follows: TGCAGTGCTAGAGGGTACTACGAGCAGTACTTC. Its translation: CSARGYYEQYF.

About this clone: Other DNA sequences in this specimen translate into the identical CDR3. J is TRBJ2-7 and V is TRBV27; 15 bases align to TRBD2. After removal of 6 bases from V and 1 base from J, the junction contained 4 bases not matched to a gene. The CDR3 is 16 residues long. Germline loops: CDR1 MNHEY, CDR2 SMNVEV (reference sequence). The DNA of the CDR3 is TGTGCCAGCAGCCTGGGACTAGCGGGAGGATCCTACGAGCAGTACTTC. Encoded protein: CASSLGLAGGSYEQYF.

J is TRBJ2-7 and V is TRBV4-2; TRBD2 agrees at 9 bases. Germline V gives CDR1 LGHNA, CDR2 YNFKEQ. V was pared by 1 base and J by 6 bases, with 10 bases of the junction left unmatched. The CDR3 consists of 16 residues. CDR3 sequence (DNA): TGTGCCAGCAGCCAAGGTTTGCCTAGCGGGAATGCCGAGCAGTACTTC. It specifies CASSQGLPSGNAEQYF.

This sequence joins TRBV4-1 and TRBJ1-5; D uncertain. The CDR3 is made up of 15 amino acids. V lost 0 bases to trimming and J lost 2 bases, with 8 bases between them. Germline V gene lookup returns CDR1 MGHRA and CDR2 YSYEKL. The CDR3 DNA is TGCGCCAGCAGCCAAGAAGCGGTGGGCAATCAGCCCCAGCATTTT. It is translated as CASSQEAVGNQPQHF.

The CDR3 is CASRPMDSYEQYF. CDR3 sequence (DNA): TGTGCCAGCCGTCCGATGGACTCCTACGAGCAGTACTTC. This chain uses TRBV28 with TRBJ2-7; D call uncertain. The CDR3 is made up of 13 amino acids. Germline values: CDR1 MDHEN, CDR2 SYDVKM. Trimming removed 8 bases from V and 0 bases from J, with 11 bases in between.

The rearrangement joins TRBV5-6 to TRBJ2-4; 13 bases line up with TRBD2. CDR3 length: 14 amino acids. V gave up 2 bases and J gave up 10 bases; unmatched junction bases: 3. The germline V gene encodes CDR1 SGHDT and CDR2 YYEEEE. The CDR3 DNA sequence: TGTGCCAGCAGCTTCGGGACTAGCGGGATAATTCAGTACTTC. This translates into CASSFGTSGIIQYF.

The V call is TRBV27, the J call TRBJ2-7, with D possibly TRBD2 on 6 matching bases. Germline V gene data show CDR1 as MNHEY and CDR2 as SMNVEV (reference sequence). The CDR3 spans 18 residues. V lost 3 bases and J lost 3, with 24 bases in between. This chain's CDR3 is CASSFQGPVEGTGYEQYF. CDR3 coding DNA: TGTGCCAGCAGTTTCCAGGGTCCGGTGGAGGGGACTGGCTACGAGCAGTACTTC.

In this sample, this clone turned up once. J is TRBJ1-2 and V is TRBV28; D ambiguous. Trimming shortened V by 3 bases and J by 7 bases, and 30 bases separated the two germline ends. This CDR3 spans 19 amino acids. Germline CDR1 and CDR2: MDHEN and SYDVKM. The CDR3 region has the DNA TGTGCCAGCAGTTTGCTTTTGGGAGCGGAGGAATTCGTGCGGGGTGGCTACACCTTC. Translation gives CASSLLLGAEEFVRGGYTF.

The chain uses TRBV5-8 and TRBJ2-4; TRBD1 aligns across 8 bases. V lost 0 bases, J lost 7 bases, and 6 bases stayed unmatched. CDR1 SGHTS and CDR2 YDEGEE come from the germline V gene. This CDR3 contains 15 residues. The CDR3 is CASSLGTTGANIQYF. DNA of the CDR3: TGTGCCAGCAGCTTGGGGACGACAGGGGCGAACATTCAGTACTTC.

The chain links TRBV6-1 to TRBJ2-1; the D call may be TRBD1 or TRBD2 (5 bases each). CDR1 MNHNS and CDR2 SASEGT come from the germline V gene. CDR3 length: 15 amino acids. The ends were cut back, 2 bases at V and 4 bases at J, with 12 bases in the middle. CDR3 loop: CASSESGTGYNEQFF. The CDR3, as DNA: TGTGCCAGCAGTGAATCCGGGACGGGATACAATGAGCAGTTCTTC.

In this sample, this clone turned up once. J is TRBJ2-1 and V is TRBV28; 7 bases align to TRBD1. In germline, CDR1 is MDHEN, CDR2 SYDVKM. The CDR3 loop spans 14 amino acids. V shed 7 bases and J 6 bases; nucleotides not matched to a gene: 9. In DNA, the CDR3 is TGTGCCAGCATCTTAGGGGGCAACTCCAATGAGCAGTTCTTC. Translating gives CASILGGNSNEQFF.

This clone was recorded only once. The V and J genes are TRBV15 and TRBJ1-5; no clear D. Per the germline V gene, CDR1 is LNHNV and CDR2 is YYDKDF (reference sequence). The V and J ends lost 0 bases and 2 bases respectively, with 5 bases between them. The CDR3 contains 14 residues. CDR3 loop: CATSREYGNQPQHF. CDR3 coding DNA: TGTGCCACCAGCAGAGAATACGGCAATCAGCCCCAGCATTTT.

About this clone: This CDR3 is also generated by other DNA sequences in the sample. CDR3 sequence reads: CASRTGADTQYF. The CDR3 bases are TGTGCCAGCCGTACAGGGGCAGATACGCAGTATTTT. The chain links TRBV27 to TRBJ2-3; 7 nucleotides line up with TRBD1. This CDR3 comprises 12 residues. V was pared by 8 bases and J by 4 bases, with 3 bases of the junction left unmatched. Germline CDR1 reads MNHEY; CDR2 reads SMNVEV (reference sequence).

This rearrangement joins TRBV5-6 to TRBJ2-5; 7 bases map to TRBD1. The DNA end favors TRBJ2-7, so the J call may be wrong. This CDR3 contains 14 residues. CDR1 SGHDT and CDR2 YYEEEE come from the germline V gene. The CDR3 coding sequence is TGTGCCAGCAATACTGGTGCAGGGGGCTACGAGCAGTACTTC. As protein: CASNTGAGGYEQYF.

V gene TRBV7-9 combines with J gene TRBJ2-2, with D uncertain. Germline lookup yields CDR1 SEHNR and CDR2 FQNEAQ (reference sequence). The CDR3 runs to 17 residues. The V end was cut by 2 bases, the J end by 3 bases, with 16 bases between. CDR3 nucleotide sequence: TGTGCCAGCAGCTTAAAGATGGGGTACCCCGACACCGGGGAGCTGTTTTTT. This gives the protein CASSLKMGYPDTGELFF.

The gene calls are TRBV5-6 and TRBJ2-5; 8 nucleotides line up with TRBD1. This CDR3 is 14 amino acids long. Germline values: CDR1 SGHDT, CDR2 YYEEEE. The J segment lost 5 bases and the V segment lost 0 bases, leaving 3 bases of the junction unmatched. As DNA, the CDR3 is TGTGCCAGCAGCTTGGGCAGGGGGCGGGAGACCCAGTACTTC. Encoded protein: CASSLGRGRETQYF.

The genes are TRBV7-9 and TRBJ2-7; tentative D call: TRBD1 (5 bases). Trimming removed 3 bases from V and 1 base from J, with 13 bases in between. The V gene's germline CDR1 is SEHNR and CDR2 FQNEAQ (reference sequence). The CDR3 sequence is 15 residues long. CDR3 nucleotides: TGTGCCAGCAGCTTTGGTTCAGGGCGTTCCTACGAGCAGTACTTC. Translation: CASSFGSGRSYEQYF.

The rearrangement uses TRBV5-1 and TRBJ2-7; D call uncertain. Trimming left V 2 bases short and J 3 bases short, with 9 bases between. Looked up from germline, CDR1 is SGHRS and CDR2 is YFSETQ. This CDR3 comprises 13 residues. Here the CDR3 DNA reads TGCGCCAGCAGCTTAGGTCCTGACTACGAGCAGTACTTC. It translates to CASSLGPDYEQYF.

J is TRBJ2-3 and V is TRBV5-1; 10 bases agree with TRBD2. V trimming: 8 bases; J trimming: 1 base; junction bases outside the gene matches: 1. CDR1 is SGHRS and CDR2 is YFSETQ in the germline V gene. This CDR3 has 13 amino acids. The CDR3, as DNA: TGCGCCAGTACTAGCGGGGGCACAGATACGCAGTATTTT. Translation gives CASTSGGTDTQYF.

The chain links TRBV27 to TRBJ1-5; 7 bases line up with TRBD1. V lost 5 bases and J lost 5; bases outside the gene matches: 6. This CDR3 has 14 amino acids. Germline V gene lookup returns CDR1 MNHEY and CDR2 SMNVEV (reference sequence). The CDR3 coding sequence is TGTGCCAGCAGTCAACAGGGACAGTATCAGCCCCAGCATTTT. This gives the protein CASSQQGQYQPQHF.

V and J are TRBV9 and TRBJ2-7; D gene uncertain. This CDR3 spans 12 amino acids. Germline V gene lookup returns CDR1 SGDLS and CDR2 YYNGEE. Trimming pared 4 bases from V and 0 bases from J, leaving 5 bases between. The CDR3 nucleotides are TGTGCCAGCAGCCCTACCTCCTACGAGCAGTACTTC. This gives the protein CASSPTSYEQYF.